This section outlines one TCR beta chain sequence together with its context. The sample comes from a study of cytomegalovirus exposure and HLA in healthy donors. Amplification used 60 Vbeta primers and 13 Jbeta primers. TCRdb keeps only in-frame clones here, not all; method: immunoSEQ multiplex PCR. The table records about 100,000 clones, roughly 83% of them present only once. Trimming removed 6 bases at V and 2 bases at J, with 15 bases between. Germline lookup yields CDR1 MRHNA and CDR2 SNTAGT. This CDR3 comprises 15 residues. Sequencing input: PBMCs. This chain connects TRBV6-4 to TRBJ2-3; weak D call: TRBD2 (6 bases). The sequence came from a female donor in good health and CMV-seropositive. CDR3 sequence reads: CASSALGGSTDTQYF. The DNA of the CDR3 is TGTGCCAGCAGCGCCCTTGGGGGGTCCACAGATACGCAGTATTTT.